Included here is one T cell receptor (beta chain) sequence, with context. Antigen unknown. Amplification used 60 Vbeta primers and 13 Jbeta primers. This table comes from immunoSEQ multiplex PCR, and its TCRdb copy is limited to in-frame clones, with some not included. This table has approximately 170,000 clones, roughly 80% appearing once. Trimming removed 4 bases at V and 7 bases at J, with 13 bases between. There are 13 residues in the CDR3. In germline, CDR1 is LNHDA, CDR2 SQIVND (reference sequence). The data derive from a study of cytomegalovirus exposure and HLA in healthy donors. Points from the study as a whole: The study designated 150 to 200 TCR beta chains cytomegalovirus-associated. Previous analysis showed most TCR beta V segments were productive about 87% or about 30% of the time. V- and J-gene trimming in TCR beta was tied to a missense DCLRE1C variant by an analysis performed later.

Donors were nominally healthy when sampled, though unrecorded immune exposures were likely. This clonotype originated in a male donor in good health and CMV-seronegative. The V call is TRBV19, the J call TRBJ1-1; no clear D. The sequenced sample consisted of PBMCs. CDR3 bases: TGTGCCAGTAGTAGCCCTGGAGGTGATGAAGCTTTCTTT. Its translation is CASSSPGGDEAFF.